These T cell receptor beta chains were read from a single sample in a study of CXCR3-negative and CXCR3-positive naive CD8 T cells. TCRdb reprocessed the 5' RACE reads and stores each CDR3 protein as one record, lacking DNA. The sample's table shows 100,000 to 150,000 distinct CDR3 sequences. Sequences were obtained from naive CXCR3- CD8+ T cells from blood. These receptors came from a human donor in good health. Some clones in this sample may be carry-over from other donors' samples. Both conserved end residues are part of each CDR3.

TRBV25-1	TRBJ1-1	CASSEEGLYTEAFF
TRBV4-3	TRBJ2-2	CASSQEAGLHTGELFF
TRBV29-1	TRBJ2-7	CSATGGTGEQYF
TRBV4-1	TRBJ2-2	CASSQESRATGELFF
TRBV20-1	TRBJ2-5	CSAATLRGAIETQYF
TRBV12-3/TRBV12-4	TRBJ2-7	CASSRSPSEQYF
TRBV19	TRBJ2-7	CASSNLGGYGEQYF
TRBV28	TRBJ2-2	CASSFRQGDTGELFF
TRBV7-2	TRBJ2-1	CASSLGSHEQFF
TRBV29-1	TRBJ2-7	CSVEQGYSYEQYF
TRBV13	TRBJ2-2	CASSFGGGELFF
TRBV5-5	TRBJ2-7	CASSLYGTPFFDEQYF
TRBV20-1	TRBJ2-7	CSARPKMGTRPLSSYEQYF
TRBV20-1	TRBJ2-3	CSARVLSGFFTDTQYF
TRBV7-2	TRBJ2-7	CASSSLWLAEYEQYF
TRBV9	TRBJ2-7	CASSLLDSNYEQYF
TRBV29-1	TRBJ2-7	CSALGLAVSYEQYF
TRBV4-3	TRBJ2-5	CASSQDDGGGETQYF
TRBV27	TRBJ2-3	CASKGSLLTDTQYF
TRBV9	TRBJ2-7	CASSGNDYEQYF
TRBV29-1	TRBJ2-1	CSAPPLSGAHNEQFF
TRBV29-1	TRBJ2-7	CSGRQGPYEQYF
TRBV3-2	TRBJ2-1	CASSHLQDTNYNEQFF
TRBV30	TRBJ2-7	CAWRTGYEQYF
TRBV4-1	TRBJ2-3	CASSQTRDRGNTQYF
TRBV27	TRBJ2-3	CASSFGLAAADTQYF
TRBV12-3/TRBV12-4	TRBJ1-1	CASTERGGRTEAFF
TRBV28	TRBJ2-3	CASSVRDFSTDTQYF
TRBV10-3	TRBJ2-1	CAISGVGGRNDEQLF
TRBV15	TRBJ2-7	CATSRAPDRSSYEQYF
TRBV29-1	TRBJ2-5	CSVGRQGIPKTQYF
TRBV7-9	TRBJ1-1	CASSWDRTDLQAFF
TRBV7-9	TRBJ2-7	CASSPDYEQYF
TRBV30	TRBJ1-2	CAWSPWTGTNYGYTF
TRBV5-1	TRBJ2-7	CASSLDMGTNYEQYF
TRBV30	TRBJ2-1	CAWRWRGAYNEQFF
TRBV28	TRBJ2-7	CASTFGGRGNEQYF
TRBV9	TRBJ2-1	CASSASVTALLDEQFF
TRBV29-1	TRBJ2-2	CSVLAEGGELFF
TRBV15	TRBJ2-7	CATSRTSGGASHEQYF
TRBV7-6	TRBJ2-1	CASSSTGTGAFF
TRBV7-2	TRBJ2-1	CASSLEGLAGVEQFF
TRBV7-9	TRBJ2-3	CASSSISGGRTDTQYF
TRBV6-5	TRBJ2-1	CASSYGEGSYNEQFF
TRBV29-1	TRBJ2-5	CSVVGVRETQYF
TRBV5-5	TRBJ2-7	CASEGTGQTYEQYF
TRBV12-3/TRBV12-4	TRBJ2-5	CASSSTGLAGGRQETQYF
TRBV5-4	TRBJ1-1	CASSSQGISTEAFF
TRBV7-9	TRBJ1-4	CASSSPDREKEKLFF
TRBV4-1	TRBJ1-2	CASSQEEGLRYGYTF
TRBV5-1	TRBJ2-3	CASAFGTDTQYF
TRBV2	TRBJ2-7	CASKGLADSYEQYF
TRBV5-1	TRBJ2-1	CASSLYYNEQFF
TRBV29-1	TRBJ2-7	CSVELAGGPSGEQYF
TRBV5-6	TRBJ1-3	CASSLPGTPGNTIYF
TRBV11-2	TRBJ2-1	CASSLLAGEQFF
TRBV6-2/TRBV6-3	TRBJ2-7	CASSYRGDEQYF